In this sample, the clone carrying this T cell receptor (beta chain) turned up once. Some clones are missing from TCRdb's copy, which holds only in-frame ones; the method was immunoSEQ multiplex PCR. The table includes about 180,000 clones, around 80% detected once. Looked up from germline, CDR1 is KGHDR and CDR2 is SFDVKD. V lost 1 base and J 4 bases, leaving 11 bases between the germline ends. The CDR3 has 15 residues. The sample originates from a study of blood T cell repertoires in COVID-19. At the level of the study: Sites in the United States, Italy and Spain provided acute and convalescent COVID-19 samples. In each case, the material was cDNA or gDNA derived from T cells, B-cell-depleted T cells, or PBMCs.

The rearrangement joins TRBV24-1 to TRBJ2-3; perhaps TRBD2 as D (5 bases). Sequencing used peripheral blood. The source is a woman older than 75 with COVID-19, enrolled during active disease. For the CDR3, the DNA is TGTGCCACCAGTGATTTTGGAGGAGACTCAGATACGCAGTATTTT. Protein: CATSDFGGDSDTQYF.